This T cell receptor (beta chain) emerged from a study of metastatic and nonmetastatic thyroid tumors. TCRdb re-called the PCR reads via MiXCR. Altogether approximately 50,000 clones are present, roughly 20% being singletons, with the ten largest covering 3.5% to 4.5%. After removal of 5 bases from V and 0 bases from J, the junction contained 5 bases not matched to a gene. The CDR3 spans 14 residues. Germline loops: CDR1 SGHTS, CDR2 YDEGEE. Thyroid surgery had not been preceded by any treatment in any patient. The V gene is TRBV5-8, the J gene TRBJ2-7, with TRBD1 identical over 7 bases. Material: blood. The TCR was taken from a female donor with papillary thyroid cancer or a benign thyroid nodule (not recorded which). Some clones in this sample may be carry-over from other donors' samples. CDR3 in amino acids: CASRMTGSSYEQYF. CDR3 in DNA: TGTGCCAGCAGGATGACAGGGAGCTCCTACGAGCAGTACTTC.